Below are 16 T cell receptor beta chains sequenced from a single sample in a study of cytomegalovirus exposure and HLA in healthy donors (dated 2017 in TCRdb). The library was built by means of the immunoSEQ multiplex PCR assay. The multiplex PCR relied on a mix of 60 forward primers for TCR Vbeta segments and 13 reverse primers for TCR Jbeta segments. TCRdb took this table from immuneACCESS and kept in-frame rearrangements with V and J called. Such tables lack part of the clones; where checked against another copy, unresolved V genes explain under half of the gap, and the rest is unexplained. The sample table holds about 230,000 clones, of which roughly 78% were seen once. The ten most abundant clones make up about 0.5% of the sample. The sample taken for sequencing was PBMCs. These receptors came from a boy under 18 in good health and CMV-seronegative.

The rearrangement uses TRBV5-8 and TRBJ1-2, with D maybe TRBD1 (5 bases). This CDR3 region has 13 residues. V lost 4 bases to trimming and J lost 7 bases, with 14 bases between them. Germline V gives CDR1 SGHTS, CDR2 YDEGEE. CDR3 in DNA: TGTGCCAGCAGCCCGAGGAGGGGTAGTGGCTACACCTTC. This translates into CASSPRRGSGYTF.

The chain couples TRBV21-1 to TRBJ2-7; TRBD1 reflects the table's D call only, with no check against the DNA. TRBV21-1 is a known pseudogene. This CDR3 has 17 amino acids. This CDR3 reads CASSKDGTGQESYEQYF. The CDR3 coding sequence is TGTGCCAGCAGCAAAGACGGGACAGGGCAAGAATCCTACGAGCAGTACTTC.

The J gene is TRBJ2-1, the V gene TRBV11-3; TRBD2 is a possible D gene (6 bases). The germline V gene has CDR1 SGHNT and CDR2 YENEEA. The CDR3 is 16 residues long. V lost 5 bases, J lost 9 bases, and 23 bases lay in between. CDR3 amino acids: CASSRRFGPGEGEQFF. As DNA, the CDR3 is TGTGCCAGCAGCCGCCGTTTCGGCCCGGGAGAAGGTGAGCAGTTCTTC.

This chain joins TRBV7-2 and TRBJ2-3, with 7 bases matching TRBD2. Germline trimming cut 3 bases from V and 6 bases from J; bases unmatched to any gene: 9. The CDR3 covers 15 residues. Germline V lookup: CDR1 SGHTA, CDR2 FQGNSA. The CDR3 nucleotides read TGTGCCAGCAGCTTCGTCGGACTAGTGGAGGATACGCAGTATTTT. This codes for CASSFVGLVEDTQYF.

The chain carries TRBV6-1 and TRBJ1-6; D is undetermined. V lost 2 bases and J lost 10, with 18 bases in between. Germline V gene data show CDR1 as MNHNS and CDR2 as SASEGT. This CDR3 is built from 16 residues. The DNA for the CDR3 is TGTGCCAGCAGTGAACTAAGGAGGACCACTGGGTCACCCCTCCACTTT. Its translation: CASSELRRTTGSPLHF.

This chain connects TRBV5-4 to TRBJ1-2; 9 positions match TRBD1. The CDR3 sequence is 13 residues long. Germline CDR1 and CDR2: SGHNT and YYREEE (reference sequence). V shed 4 bases, J shed 3 bases, and the junction held 1 base outside the gene matches. CDR3 sequence (DNA): TGTGCCAGCAGCCGGGACAGGGACTATGGCTACACCTTC. Encoded protein: CASSRDRDYGYTF.

The sample holds a few counts of this clone. The chain couples TRBV2 to TRBJ2-5, with D perhaps TRBD1 (5 bases). The CDR3 sequence is 14 residues long. From germline, CDR1 is SNHLY and CDR2 FYNNEI. V was clipped by 7 bases and J by 0 bases, with 12 bases between them. As DNA, the CDR3 is TGTGCCAGCATTTTAGGGGCGGACCAAGAGACCCAGTACTTC. Translating it yields CASILGADQETQYF.

This clone turned up a few times. This chain links TRBV6-6 with TRBJ2-4; weak D call: TRBD1 (5 bases). The CDR3 length is 16 residues. Germline CDR1 MNHNY, CDR2 SVGAGI (reference sequence). V was clipped by 6 bases and J by 0 bases, with 15 bases between them. The CDR3 coding sequence is TGTGCCAGCAGCCCCAGGGCGACATTAGCCAAAAACATTCAGTACTTC. This codes for CASSPRATLAKNIQYF.

In DNA, the CDR3 is TGTGCCACCAGGGACAGGGAGGCCGGGGAGCTGTTTTTT. It encodes CATRDREAGELFF. The chain links TRBV2 to TRBJ2-2, with TRBD1 matching 9 bases. Germline lookup yields CDR1 SNHLY and CDR2 FYNNEI. Trimming cost V 10 bases and J 6 bases; bases outside gene matches: 6. CDR3 length: 13 amino acids.

The V and J genes are TRBV7-9 and TRBJ2-2; TRBD1 is a possible D gene (5 bases). Trimming left V 5 bases short and J 9 bases short, with 19 bases between. This CDR3 is built from 15 residues. Germline V gene sequence: CDR1 SEHNR, CDR2 FQNEAQ (reference sequence). The CDR3, as DNA: TGTGCCAGCAGCCCACCTAACAGGAACGTAAGGGAGCTGTTTTTT. It encodes CASSPPNRNVRELFF. The full variable domain, its missing parts supplied by reference TRBV7-9 and TRBJ2-2, is DTGVSQNPRHKITKRGQNVTFRCDPISEHNRLYWYRQTLGQGPEFLTYFQNEAQLEKSRLLSDRFSAERPKGSFSTLEIQRTEQGDSAMYLCASSPPNRNVRELFFGEGSRLTVL.

The chain employs TRBV13 and TRBJ2-7; 7 nucleotides line up with TRBD2. Germline CDR1 is PRHDT and CDR2 is FYEKMQ (reference sequence). The CDR3 sequence is 12 residues long. V trimming: 4 bases; J trimming: 5 bases; junction bases outside the gene matches: 2. This CDR3 is CASSSGLHEQYF. CDR3 DNA: TGTGCCAGCAGCTCGGGACTACACGAGCAGTACTTC.

This clone occurred a few times. V and J are TRBV11-2 and TRBJ1-1; D remains unclear. The V and J ends lost 7 bases and 3 bases respectively, with 21 bases between them. CDR1 and CDR2 (germline): SGHAT, FQNNGV. The CDR3 is 16 amino acids. The DNA of the CDR3 is TGTGCCAGCACCCTCCGGGGAGCCCCTCCTTACACTGAAGCTTTCTTT. As protein: CASTLRGAPPYTEAFF.

The V and J genes are TRBV2 and TRBJ2-2, with 8 bases fitting TRBD2. The CDR3 totals 15 residues. The J segment lost 6 bases and the V segment lost 7 bases, leaving 10 bases of the junction unmatched. Germline V gives CDR1 SNHLY, CDR2 FYNNEI. The CDR3 DNA sequence: TGTGCCAGCACTACCGGGACTAGTCCCTCCGGGGAGCTGTTTTTT. Its protein product is CASTTGTSPSGELFF.

The DNA for the CDR3 is TGTGCCAGCAGTGGAGACAGGGTGAACACTGAAGCTTTCTTT. Translated: CASSGDRVNTEAFF. The chain is built from TRBV2 and TRBJ1-1; the match to TRBD1 covers 7 bases. The V segment lost 4 bases and the J segment 0 bases; nucleotides outside the gene matches: 2. Germline lookup yields CDR1 SNHLY and CDR2 FYNNEI. This CDR3 has 14 amino acids.

This clone was found a few times. V usage is TRBV6-5 and J usage is TRBJ2-1; possible D gene TRBD2, 6 bases. The CDR3 contains 16 residues. The germline V gene has CDR1 MNHEY and CDR2 SVGAGI. Trimming took 0 bases from V and 4 from J, leaving 13 bases between them. The CDR3: CASSYSGGTSYNEQFF. In DNA, the CDR3 is TGTGCCAGCAGTTACTCCGGCGGGACCAGTTACAATGAGCAGTTCTTC.

The chain has TRBV11-2 and TRBJ1-4, with D possibly being TRBD1 (6 bases). V lost 6 bases to trimming and J lost 4 bases, with 21 bases between them. CDR1 is SGHAT, CDR2 FQNNGV, per germline. This CDR3 has 17 residues. In DNA form, the CDR3 reads TGTGCCAGCAGTTGGGGGCCTAGGGGTTTGGGTAATGAAAAACTGTTTTTT. Translated: CASSWGPRGLGNEKLFF.